This TCR beta chain was identified during a study of T cells in Graves' hyperthyroidism and ophthalmopathy. Study as a whole: Specimen type is peripheral blood, collected at initial diagnosis prior to any treatment.

Per the germline V gene, CDR1 is LGHDT and CDR2 is YNNKEL (reference sequence). V dropped 7 bases and J dropped 1; count of bases not matched to a gene: 5. The CDR3 has 16 residues. This clonotype showed up many times. Researchers amplified the TCR beta CDR3 regions from RNA transcripts. With the HTBI primer set, the TCR CDR3 went through a first round of RT-PCR. Each CDR3 protein gets one entry after TCRdb re-called the multiplex PCR reads with MiXCR. Of 150,000 or so distinct CDR3 sequences listed, roughly 23% are singletons. This chain joins TRBV3-1 and TRBJ2-2, with 11 bases matching TRBD2. The sequence was obtained from a woman in her fifties or sixties with Graves' hyperthyroidism that later progressed to Graves' ophthalmopathy. Source material: blood. As DNA, the CDR3 is TGTGCCAGCAACCCCGGGACTAGCGGGAACACCGGGGAGCTGTTTTTT. Its protein is CASNPGTSGNTGELFF.